Each of the 14 T cell receptor beta chains below was sequenced from the same sample in a study of post-analysis software for immune sequencing data. Findings and limits, study-wide: Several TRBV segments occurring more often in patients than controls included TRBV5-6, TRBV5-1 and TRBV20-1.

The TCR beta cDNA libraries carried unique molecular identifiers. From the PCR reads, TCRdb called clonotypes with MiXCR, one entry per CDR3 protein. The sample includes approximately 770,000 distinct CDR3 sequences, about 45% of them seen just once. No antigens are known for them. Source material: blood. These TCRs come from a girl aged 5-17 years with multiple sclerosis.

CDR3 nucleotides: TGTGCCAGCAGCTATATCACAGATACGCAGTATTTT. It specifies CASSYITDTQYF. The V gene is TRBV11-2, the J gene TRBJ2-3, with unresolved D. The V gene lost 4 bases and the J gene lost 2 bases, with 4 bases spanning the gap. The CDR3 consists of 12 residues. Germline values: CDR1 SGHAT, CDR2 FQNNGV.

This clonotype was observed a handful of times. J is TRBJ1-2 and V is TRBV5-1; TRBD1 is a possible D gene (6 bases). This CDR3 contains 13 residues. V dropped 6 bases and J dropped 7 bases, with 16 bases sitting between them. Germline V CDR1 and CDR2: SGHRS, YFSETQ. DNA for the CDR3: TGCGCCAGCACAAAGGGGGAAGGACGTGGCTACACCTTC. This translates into CASTKGEGRGYTF. The whole variable domain, remainder taken from reference TRBV5-1 and TRBJ1-2, is KAGVTQTPRYLIKTRGQQVTLSCSPISGHRSVSWYQQTPGQGLQFLFEYFSETQRNKGNFPGRFSGRQFSNSRSEMNVSTLELGDSALYLCASTKGEGRGYTFGSGTRLTVV.

This clonotype turned up a few times. The chain combines TRBV6-4 with TRBJ2-1, with D unresolved. The CDR3 loop spans 13 amino acids. From germline, CDR1 is MRHNA and CDR2 SNTAGT. V dropped 1 base and J dropped 9 bases, with 10 bases sitting between them. This CDR3 is CASSDFNTGEQFF. Written as DNA, the CDR3 is TGTGCCAGCAGTGACTTCAACACGGGTGAGCAGTTCTTC.

The gene calls are TRBV12-3 or TRBV12-4 and TRBJ2-1; TRBD2 aligns across 11 bases. CDR3 length: 16 amino acids. Trimming removed 4 bases from V and 7 bases from J; junction bases left unmatched: 9. The CDR3 sequence is CASSSPTSGSRNEQFF. CDR3 bases: TGTGCCAGCAGTTCCCCCACTAGCGGGAGTAGGAATGAGCAGTTCTTC.

The chain has TRBV3-1 and TRBJ1-6, with 11 positions matching TRBD1. This CDR3 region has 15 residues. With V trimmed by 3 bases and J by 10 bases, 5 bases remained unmatched. Looked up from germline, CDR1 is LGHDT and CDR2 is YNNKEL (reference sequence). The CDR3 bases are TGTGCCAGCAGCCATGGGGGACAGGGGGGCTCACCCCTCCACTTT. Translating gives CASSHGGQGGSPLHF.

The rearrangement links TRBV4-2 to TRBJ2-3, with D possibly TRBD1 on 6 matching bases. CDR1 and CDR2 (germline): LGHNA, YNFKEQ. Trimming removed 4 bases from V and 7 bases from J, with 12 bases in between. The CDR3 has 13 amino acids. The CDR3 DNA follows: TGTGCCAGCAGCCCCCCCCAGGGGAATACGCAGTATTTT. Translated, it gives CASSPPQGNTQYF.

This clonotype was detected only a few times. The chain carries TRBV20-1 and TRBJ2-1; the match to TRBD2 covers 10 bases. V was pared by 0 bases and J by 3 bases, with 14 bases of the junction left unmatched. The CDR3 is made up of 19 amino acids. CDR1 is DFQATT, CDR2 SNEGSKA, per germline (reference sequence). CDR3 residues: CSARDRLSELAGDYNEQFF. As DNA, the CDR3 is TGCAGTGCTAGAGATCGCCTATCGGAGCTAGCGGGAGACTACAATGAGCAGTTCTTC.

The J gene is TRBJ2-3, the V gene TRBV20-1; the match to TRBD2 covers 7 bases. Per germline, CDR1 DFQATT and CDR2 SNEGSKA (reference sequence). This CDR3 is 15 amino acids long. V gave up 6 bases and J gave up 3 bases; unmatched junction bases: 12. CDR3 amino acids: CSARTSLFGTDTQYF. CDR3 bases: TGCAGTGCGCGGACTAGTCTGTTCGGAACAGATACGCAGTATTTT.

This clonotype has just a few counts. The V gene is TRBV7-6, the J gene TRBJ2-3; 12 bases are shared with TRBD1. The CDR3 contains 19 residues. In germline, CDR1 is SGHVS, CDR2 FNYEAQ. With 5 bases clipped from V and 4 bases from J, the junction kept 16 bases outside the gene matches. The CDR3 spells CASSRHRDRGRGSADTQYF. Here the CDR3 DNA reads TGTGCCAGCAGCCGCCACCGGGACAGGGGGCGCGGTTCTGCAGATACGCAGTATTTT.

The gene calls are TRBV20-1 and TRBJ2-7; weak D call: TRBD1 (7 bases). The CDR3 covers 15 residues. The ends were cut back, 5 bases at V and 0 bases at J, with 17 bases in the middle. Germline V CDR1 and CDR2: DFQATT, SNEGSKA (reference sequence). In DNA form, the CDR3 reads TGCAGTGCTGGAGGGGCCGGGACAGCCTCCTACGAGCAGTACTTC. It translates to CSAGGAGTASYEQYF.

The chain employs TRBV5-1 and TRBJ2-3; 10 bases are a match to TRBD1. CDR3 size: 16 residues. CDR1 is SGHRS, CDR2 YFSETQ, per germline. V shed 0 bases, J shed 5 bases, and the junction held 6 bases outside the gene matches. The CDR3 bases are TGCGCCAGCAGCTTGGAGCGGGGACAGGGGAGAGATACGCAGTATTTT. Its translation is CASSLERGQGRDTQYF.

With respect to this clonotype: The germline gene is not matched at one end of the junction; a read error may be the cause. The V gene is TRBV27, the J gene TRBJ2-1; possible D gene TRBD2, 5 bases. The CDR3 is made up of 14 amino acids. The germline CDR1 and CDR2 sequences are MNHEY and SMNVEV (reference sequence). The CDR3 spells CASSYSVPYNERFF. As DNA, the CDR3 is TGTGCCAGCAGTTATAGCGTCCCCTACAATGAGCGGTTCTTC.

The V gene is TRBV28, the J gene TRBJ1-1; no reliable D call. V lost 9 bases and J 4 bases, leaving 12 bases between the germline ends. CDR1 and CDR2 from the germline V gene are MDHEN and SYDVKM. There are 12 residues in the CDR3. Here the CDR3 reads CASSIGATEAFF. The CDR3 DNA reads TGTGCCAGTTCAATCGGTGCCACTGAAGCTTTCTTT.

As to this clonotype: This CDR3 fails to terminate in the conserved phenylalanine or tryptophan, so it likely reflects a read error. The chain carries TRBV29-1 and TRBJ1-2; 9 bases line up with TRBD1. CDR1 is SQVTM, CDR2 ANQGSEA, per germline. The CDR3 has 12 amino acids. In DNA, the CDR3 is TGCAGCGCAAGACAGGGGGACTATAGCTACACCCTC. Protein sequence: CSARQGDYSYTL.